The 9 T cell receptor beta chains in this list originate from one sample, sequenced in a study of cytomegalovirus exposure and HLA in healthy donors. Use of 60 Vbeta and 13 Jbeta primers characterized the PCR. Profiled with immunoSEQ multiplex PCR; TCRdb holds only in-frame clones, not every one. The sample includes 220,000 or so clones, roughly 80% of them seen just once. Source material: PBMCs. All receptors derive from a woman between 40 and 55 years old in good health and CMV-seronegative.

This chain connects TRBV15 to TRBJ2-7; weak D call: TRBD1 (6 bases). Looked up from germline, CDR1 is LNHNV and CDR2 is YYDKDF (reference sequence). This CDR3 contains 15 residues. The V end lost 2 bases, the J end lost 2 bases, and 13 bases lay between the germline ends. The CDR3 is CATSRYDRSPYEQYF. CDR3 sequence (DNA): TGTGCCACCAGCAGATACGACAGGTCCCCCTACGAGCAGTACTTC. The variable domain in full, with the rest retrieved from reference TRBV15 and TRBJ2-7, is DAMVIQNPRYQVTQFGKPVTLSCSQTLNHNVMYWYQQKSSQAPKLLFHYYDKDFNNEADTPDNFQSRRPNTSFCFLDIRSPGLGDTAMYLCATSRYDRSPYEQYFGPGTRLTVT.

This sequence joins TRBV6-6 and TRBJ2-7, with 11 bases lining up with TRBD2. After removal of 4 bases from V and 3 bases from J, the junction contained 2 bases not matched to a gene. From germline, CDR1 is MNHNY and CDR2 SVGAGI (reference sequence). This CDR3 is built from 14 residues. The chain's CDR3 is CASSSGTSGYEQYF. CDR3 bases: TGTGCCAGCAGTTCAGGGACTAGCGGCTACGAGCAGTACTTC.

This clone was seen a single time. V and J are TRBV27 and TRBJ2-6; TRBD2 is a possible D gene (5 bases). Germline CDR1 reads MNHEY; CDR2 reads SMNVEV (reference sequence). Trimming stripped 2 bases from V and 1 base from J, with 6 bases between. The CDR3 loop spans 15 amino acids. CDR3 residues: CASSLPGSGANVLTF. In DNA, the CDR3 is TGTGCCAGCAGTTTACCGGGGTCTGGGGCCAACGTCCTGACTTTC.

The chain links TRBV6-5 to TRBJ1-1, with a tentative D call TRBD1 (6 bases). The CDR3 loop spans 16 amino acids. V was pared by 0 bases and J by 2 bases, with 13 bases between. Germline CDR1 and CDR2: MNHEY and SVGAGI. This CDR3 reads CASSYSAGAINTEAFF. The CDR3 region has the DNA TGTGCCAGCAGTTACTCCGCAGGGGCAATAAACACTGAAGCTTTCTTT.

This clone was counted once. CDR3: CASSPRQGAINTEAFF. CDR3 nucleotide sequence: TGTGCCAGCAGCCCCCGACAGGGGGCTATCAACACTGAAGCTTTCTTT. The V gene is TRBV9, the J gene TRBJ1-1; 10 bases agree with TRBD1. This CDR3 comprises 16 residues. V lost 4 bases to trimming and J lost 2 bases; unmatched junction nucleotides: 8. Germline CDR1 reads SGDLS; CDR2 reads YYNGEE.

This clone appeared a single time. The CDR3 sequence is CAAEGGTDTQYF. As DNA, the CDR3 is TGTGCTGCAGAAGGGGGCACAGATACGCAGTATTTT. The rearrangement uses TRBV28 and TRBJ2-3; TRBD1 is a possible D gene (5 bases). The CDR3 is made up of 12 amino acids. Per germline, CDR1 MDHEN and CDR2 SYDVKM.

The J gene is TRBJ2-1, the V gene TRBV9; D is unclear. Trimming cost V 2 bases and J 3 bases, with 12 bases left between them. Germline CDR1 is SGDLS and CDR2 is YYNGEE. The CDR3 is made up of 15 amino acids. CDR3 sequence (DNA): TGTGCCAGCAGCGTTGTGTTTGCGGACTACAATGAGCAGTTCTTC. This sequence encodes CASSVVFADYNEQFF. Filled out from reference TRBV9 and TRBJ2-1, the complete variable domain reads DSGVTQTPKHLITATGQRVTLRCSPRSGDLSVYWYQQSLDQGLQFLIQYYNGEERAKGNILERFSAQQFPDLHSELNLSSLELGDSALYFCASSVVFADYNEQFFGPGTRLTVL.

The chain joins TRBV9 to TRBJ2-3, with TRBD2 identical over 9 bases. Germline V lookup: CDR1 SGDLS, CDR2 YYNGEE. V was clipped by 3 bases and J by 4 bases; unmatched bases: 18. The CDR3 consists of 19 residues. The CDR3 reads CASSATGLDKAGGADTQYF. The CDR3 DNA follows: TGTGCCAGCAGCGCGACTGGGCTGGACAAAGCGGGAGGAGCAGATACGCAGTATTTT.

Comment on this clone: An end of the junction differs from the germline gene, which may be a read error. This rearrangement joins TRBV5-4 to TRBJ2-5; D might be TRBD2 (6 bases). Germline V gives CDR1 SGHNT, CDR2 YYREEE (reference sequence). The CDR3 consists of 14 residues. CDR3 loop: CASSLRLGEEAQYF. The CDR3 DNA is TGTGCCAGCAGCTTGCGACTAGGAGAAGAGGCCCAGTACTTC.